These 28 T cell receptor beta chains were sequenced from one sample in a study of cytomegalovirus exposure and HLA in healthy donors. The PCR ran on 60 Vbeta and 13 Jbeta primers. Sequencing was performed with immunoSEQ multiplex PCR; in TCRdb, only in-frame clones are kept and a portion is missing. The sample lists roughly 180,000 clones, 70% to 85% seen once, with roughly 1.2% in the top ten. The sequencing sample was made of PBMCs. Receptors originate from a girl aged 2-10 years in good health and CMV-seropositive.

This chain links TRBV7-8 with TRBJ1-1, with 8 bases matching TRBD1. The CDR3 spans 14 residues. CDR1 is SGHVS, CDR2 FQNEAQ, per germline. V shed 4 bases and J 1 base; nucleotides not matched to a gene: 2. DNA of the CDR3: TGTGCCAGCAGCTGGACAGGGACGAACACTGAAGCTTTCTTT. Translating gives CASSWTGTNTEAFF.

The chain links TRBV19 to TRBJ2-7, with 8 bases identical to TRBD1. V trimming: 2 bases; J trimming: 2 bases; junction bases outside the gene matches: 14. Germline loops: CDR1 LNHDA, CDR2 SQIVND (reference sequence). CDR3 length equals 18 residues. CDR3 sequence: CASSIMWPTGDAPYEQYF. CDR3 sequence (DNA): TGTGCCAGTAGTATAATGTGGCCGACAGGGGACGCCCCCTACGAGCAGTACTTC.

This clone was counted between two and nine times. V is TRBV6-5 and J is TRBJ2-1; 9 bases are shared with TRBD1. Germline loops: CDR1 MNHEY, CDR2 SVGAGI. J gave up 14 bases and V 2 bases, and 7 bases lay outside the gene matches. The CDR3 sequence is 13 residues long. The CDR3 reads CASSYTRGQGKFF. In DNA, the CDR3 is TGTGCCAGCAGTTACACCCGCGGACAGGGGAAGTTCTTC.

This chain links TRBV5-4 with TRBJ2-3, with 7 bases fitting TRBD2. V trimming: 3 bases; J trimming: 1 base; junction bases outside the gene matches: 2. The CDR3 extends over 14 amino acids. Per germline, CDR1 SGHNT and CDR2 YYREEE (reference sequence). CDR3 amino acids: CASSWDYRTDTQYF. The CDR3 coding sequence is TGTGCCAGCAGCTGGGACTACCGCACAGATACGCAGTATTTT. The entire variable domain, with the rest obtained from reference TRBV5-4 and TRBJ2-3, is as follows: ETGVTQSPTHLIKTRGQQVTLRCSSQSGHNTVSWYQQALGQGPQFIFQYYREEENGRGNFPPRFSGLQFPNYSSELNVNALELDDSALYLCASSWDYRTDTQYFGPGTRLTVL.

This clone appeared a few times. The V gene is TRBV9, the J gene TRBJ1-1; D may be TRBD1 (5 bases). The CDR3 extends over 15 amino acids. V was shortened by 4 bases and J by 1 base, with 14 bases between the two germline ends. CDR1 and CDR2 (germline): SGDLS, YYNGEE. CDR3 coding DNA: TGTGCCAGCAGCCCAGGTGTAGGGGCGAACACTGAAGCTTTCTTT. This gives the protein CASSPGVGANTEAFF.

V is TRBV5-4 and J is TRBJ2-5; no clear D. The end of the DNA fits TRBJ2-7 better, so the J call may be wrong. The CDR3 loop spans 19 amino acids. Germline V gives CDR1 SGHNT, CDR2 YYREEE (reference sequence). The CDR3 sequence is CASSPVGSVKAPWAYEQYF. The CDR3 nucleotides are TGTGCCAGCAGCCCTGTTGGCAGTGTAAAGGCTCCTTGGGCCTACGAGCAGTACTTC.

This sequence joins TRBV6-1 and TRBJ2-3, with D perhaps TRBD1 (6 bases). Germline V CDR1 and CDR2: MNHNS, SASEGT. The CDR3 contains 15 residues. The V and J ends lost 5 bases and 6 bases respectively, with 18 bases between them. The CDR3 DNA follows: TGTGCCAGCAGTCCCCCCCAGGGGTTGGGTGATACGCAGTATTTT. Its translation is CASSPPQGLGDTQYF.

The V call is TRBV14, the J call TRBJ1-2, with D perhaps TRBD1 (5 bases). The CDR3 is made up of 16 amino acids. Germline-derived CDR1 and CDR2 are SGHDN and FVKESK. Trimming took 4 bases from V and 4 from J, leaving 19 bases between them. In nucleotides, the CDR3 is TGTGCCAGCAGCCGTGTCGGGGGAAGGTTTAGCTATGGCTACACCTTC. It yields the protein CASSRVGGRFSYGYTF.

The chain combines TRBV6-1 with TRBJ1-4, with 9 bases identical to TRBD1. The J segment lost 9 bases and the V segment lost 1 base, leaving 12 bases of the junction unmatched. This CDR3 is 17 amino acids long. Germline V gene data show CDR1 as MNHNS and CDR2 as SASEGT. The CDR3 spells CASSEGTGAEHWKKLFF. Here the CDR3 DNA reads TGTGCCAGCAGTGAAGGGACAGGGGCTGAACACTGGAAAAAACTGTTTTTT.

In regard to this clone: At one end the junction does not follow the germline gene, possibly because of a read error. V gene TRBV7-9 combines with J gene TRBJ1-3; TRBD1 matches 11 bases. This CDR3 has 16 residues. CDR1 and CDR2 from the germline V gene are SEHNR and FQNEAQ (reference sequence). CDR3 loop: CASSLAGTGGLDTIYF. In DNA form, the CDR3 reads TGTGCCAGCAGCCTAGCCGGGACAGGGGGTTTGGACACCATATATTTT.

The chain joins TRBV11-3 to TRBJ2-1; TRBD2 agrees at 8 bases. V trimming: 5 bases; J trimming: 2 bases; junction bases outside the gene matches: 5. CDR1 is SGHNT, CDR2 YENEEA, per germline. The CDR3 is 15 residues long. The chain's CDR3 is CASSVIAGPYNEQFF. The CDR3, as DNA: TGTGCCAGCAGCGTGATAGCGGGACCCTACAATGAGCAGTTCTTC. The complete variable domain, with remaining parts taken from reference TRBV11-3 and TRBJ2-1, reads EAGVVQSPRYKIIEKKQPVAFWCNPISGHNTLYWYLQNLGQGPELLIRYENEEAVDDSQLPKDRFSAERLKGVDSTLKIQPAELGDSAVYLCASSVIAGPYNEQFFGPGTRLTVL.

This chain joins TRBV4-2 and TRBJ1-5; TRBD1 matches at 8 bases. The CDR3 is 17 residues long. Germline CDR1 reads LGHNA; CDR2 reads YNFKEQ. V trimming: 1 base; J trimming: 1 base; junction bases outside the gene matches: 6. The CDR3 spells CASSQVTGGESNQPQHF. The CDR3 DNA reads as TGTGCCAGCAGCCAAGTTACAGGGGGGGAGAGCAATCAGCCCCAGCATTTT.

The chain has TRBV29-1 and TRBJ1-2; TRBD1 might be the D (5 bases). The CDR3 runs 10 residues. The germline V gene has CDR1 SQVTM and CDR2 ANQGSEA. Trimming cost V 7 bases and J 8 bases, with 11 bases left between them. CDR3 DNA: TGCAGCGCTGGGACTCAGGGCTACACCTTC. Translation: CSAGTQGYTF. Combining the CDR3 with reference TRBV29-1 and TRBJ1-2 gives the whole variable domain SAVISQKPSRDICQRGTSLTIQCQVDSQVTMMFWYRQQPGQSLTLIATANQGSEATYESGFVIDKFPISRPNLTFSTLTVSNMSPEDSSIYLCSAGTQGYTFGSGTRLTVV.

The chain is built from TRBV7-3 and TRBJ2-1; 8 nucleotides align to TRBD2. Trimming at V came to 4 bases and at J to 7 bases, leaving 9 bases not matched to a gene. This CDR3 is 15 amino acids long. Germline CDR1 reads SGHTA; CDR2 reads FQGTGA. CDR3 sequence (DNA): TGTGCCAGCAGCTCGATGGCGGGGGGTCCAAATGAGCAGTTCTTC. The encoded protein is CASSSMAGGPNEQFF.

The V and J genes are TRBV2 and TRBJ2-2; D is uncertain. Trimming took off 3 bases at V and 1 base at J, with 6 bases between the two ends. Germline V gene data show CDR1 as SNHLY and CDR2 as FYNNEI. CDR3 length: 14 amino acids. The CDR3 nucleotides are TGTGCCAGCAGTGATGCGCGGAACACCGGGGAGCTGTTTTTT. Translating gives CASSDARNTGELFF.

The chain links TRBV7-3 to TRBJ2-4; TRBD1 aligns across 8 bases. This CDR3 spans 12 amino acids. CDR1 and CDR2 from the germline V gene are SGHTA and FQGTGA. V shed 5 bases and J 13 bases; nucleotides not matched to a gene: 7. Written as DNA, the CDR3 is TGTGCCAGCAGCGACTCGGACAGGGCCCAGTACTTC. As protein: CASSDSDRAQYF.

This chain links TRBV19 with TRBJ1-4; no reliable D call. Germline-derived CDR1 and CDR2 are LNHDA and SQIVND (reference sequence). The V and J ends lost 7 bases and 0 bases respectively, with 9 bases between them. The length of the CDR3 is 14 residues. The CDR3 is CASKTSTTNEKLFF. The CDR3 coding sequence is TGTGCCAGTAAAACGAGCACAACTAATGAAAAACTGTTTTTT.

The chain recombines TRBV5-1 with TRBJ1-1; 9 positions agree with TRBD1. Unmatched junction bases numbered 4, after V lost 0 bases and J lost 7 bases. CDR1 SGHRS and CDR2 YFSETQ come from the germline V gene. The CDR3 is 14 residues long. The CDR3 DNA reads TGCGCCAGCAGCTTGGGACAGGGGGGCAGTGAAGCTTTCTTT. It yields the protein CASSLGQGGSEAFF.

This chain uses TRBV29-1 with TRBJ2-5; 7 nucleotides match TRBD2. The J call may not be correct, given that the DNA end is closer to TRBJ2-7. The germline V gene encodes CDR1 SQVTM and CDR2 ANQGSEA. CDR3 length: 13 amino acids. CDR3 DNA: TGCAGCGCTTGGGGGGGTCCTGGTTACGAGCAGTACTTC. As protein: CSAWGGPGYEQYF.

The rearrangement links TRBV7-9 to TRBJ1-2; D might be TRBD1 (5 bases). Germline values: CDR1 SEHNR, CDR2 FQNEAQ (reference sequence). V lost 2 bases, J lost 7 bases, and 8 bases lay in between. CDR3 length: 12 residues. The DNA for the CDR3 is TGTGCCAGCAGCTTACAGGGTTCTGGCTACACCTTC. This codes for CASSLQGSGYTF.

The chain couples TRBV28 to TRBJ2-7; 7 positions agree with TRBD1. The CDR3 spans 14 residues. With 6 bases clipped from V and 4 bases from J, the junction kept 9 bases outside the gene matches. Per the germline V gene, CDR1 is MDHEN and CDR2 is SYDVKM. CDR3 bases: TGTGCCAGCAGCCCCCCGACAGGGTCATACGAGCAGTACTTC. Protein product: CASSPPTGSYEQYF.

The chain recombines TRBV4-1 with TRBJ2-2; perhaps TRBD1 as D (6 bases). The CDR3 is made up of 16 amino acids. V was trimmed by 0 bases and J by 7 bases, leaving 15 bases between them. CDR1 and CDR2 from the germline V gene are MGHRA and YSYEKL. CDR3 amino acids: CASSQEGAGARGELFF. CDR3 nucleotides: TGCGCCAGCAGCCAAGAGGGGGCAGGGGCTCGCGGGGAGCTGTTTTTT.

V gene TRBV11-2 combines with J gene TRBJ2-7; unclear D gene. The CDR3 runs to 11 residues. Germline assignment: CDR1 SGHAT and CDR2 FQNNGV. With 5 bases removed from V and 3 bases from J, the gap between germline ends came to 5 bases. CDR3 DNA: TGTGCCAGCAGCCCCCTCTACGAGCAGTACTTC. It codes for CASSPLYEQYF.

The rearrangement links TRBV30 to TRBJ1-1; D is unclear. Per germline, CDR1 GTSNPN and CDR2 SVGIG (reference sequence). Deletions cut 5 bases from V and 5 bases from J, with 9 bases between. This CDR3 contains 11 residues. The CDR3 DNA reads TGTGCCTGGGCGGGGTGGACTGAAGCTTTCTTT. Amino acids: CAWAGWTEAFF.

The rearrangement joins TRBV6-4 to TRBJ1-2, with 7 bases matching TRBD1. The CDR3 length is 14 residues. Germline V gene lookup returns CDR1 MRHNA and CDR2 SNTAGT. With V trimmed by 3 bases and J by 3 bases, 4 bases remained unmatched. CDR3 DNA: TGTGCCAGCAGTGAGACAGGGAGAGACTATGGCTACACCTTC. This sequence encodes CASSETGRDYGYTF.

This chain connects TRBV2 to TRBJ1-1; no definite D call. Trimming left V 5 bases short and J 0 bases short, with 19 bases between. The V gene's germline CDR1 is SNHLY and CDR2 FYNNEI. This CDR3 region has 17 residues. CDR3 nucleotides: TGTGCCAGCAGTCCTACCCTACCCAGGAACATGAACACTGAAGCTTTCTTT. It codes for CASSPTLPRNMNTEAFF.

The V gene is TRBV5-1, the J gene TRBJ2-3, with D possibly being TRBD2 (5 bases). CDR1 and CDR2 (germline): SGHRS, YFSETQ. This CDR3 has 15 residues. V was cut by 0 bases and J by 8 bases, with 16 bases left in between. The chain's CDR3 is CASSLVVGAEGTQYF. CDR3 nucleotides: TGCGCCAGCAGCTTGGTAGTCGGAGCCGAGGGTACGCAGTATTTT. Filled out from reference TRBV5-1 and TRBJ2-3, the complete variable domain reads KAGVTQTPRYLIKTRGQQVTLSCSPISGHRSVSWYQQTPGQGLQFLFEYFSETQRNKGNFPGRFSGRQFSNSRSEMNVSTLELGDSALYLCASSLVVGAEGTQYFGPGTRLTVL.

The chain recombines TRBV9 with TRBJ1-1, with 7 nucleotides matching TRBD1. This CDR3 region has 18 residues. V lost 3 bases, J lost 1 base, and 15 bases stayed unmatched. In germline, CDR1 is SGDLS, CDR2 YYNGEE. The CDR3 coding sequence is TGTGCCAGCAGCGCTCTTATTACAACCGGGACAGAGAACACTGAAGCTTTCTTT. Translating gives CASSALITTGTENTEAFF.